Sequencing of this T cell receptor beta chain was carried out in a study of cytomegalovirus exposure and HLA in healthy donors. In the PCR, 60 Vbeta and 13 Jbeta primers were used. Here immunoSEQ multiplex PCR was the method, and the copy in TCRdb shows in-frame clones only, minus some. The table records roughly 100,000 clones, 12% to 15% of them present only once. Study-level findings and limits: Cytomegalovirus association was listed for around 170 TCR beta chains. Follow-up analysis later connected one missense variant in DCLRE1C with trimming of TCR beta V- and J-genes. Data from an earlier analysis indicated that most TCR beta V segments were productive either about 87% or about 30% of the time.

At collection, donors were nominally healthy, but unrecorded immune exposures were probable. Concerning this clone itself: As yet, its antigen is unknown. The DNA is omitted, as the CDR3 cannot be located on it reliably, and the CDR3 follows TCRdb's listing.

The CDR3 spans 14 amino acids, including both terminal residues. Germline CDR1 and CDR2: SNHLY and FYNNEI. The rearrangement joins TRBV2 to TRBJ2-7; the D segment call TRBD1 is taken from the table without a DNA check. This clonotype was sampled from a female donor in good health and CMV-seronegative. The material sequenced was PBMCs. CDR3 amino acids: CAGVGTGATTSKDF.